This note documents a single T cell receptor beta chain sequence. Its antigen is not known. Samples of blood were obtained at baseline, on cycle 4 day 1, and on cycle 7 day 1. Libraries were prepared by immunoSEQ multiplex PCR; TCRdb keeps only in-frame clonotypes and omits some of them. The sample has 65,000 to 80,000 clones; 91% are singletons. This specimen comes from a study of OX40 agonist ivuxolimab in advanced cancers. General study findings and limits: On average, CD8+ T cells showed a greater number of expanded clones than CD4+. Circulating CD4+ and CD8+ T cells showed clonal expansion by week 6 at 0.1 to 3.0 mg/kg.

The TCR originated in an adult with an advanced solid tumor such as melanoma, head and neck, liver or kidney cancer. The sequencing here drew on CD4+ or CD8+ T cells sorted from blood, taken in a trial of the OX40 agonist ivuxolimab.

CDR3 nucleotide sequence: TGTGCCAGCAGTTACTCCTTTCGTAAAGAGGATGGCTACACCTTC. Translated, it gives CASSYSFRKEDGYTF. V is TRBV6-5 and J is TRBJ1-2; no definite D call. The CDR3 has 15 residues. Trimming removed 0 bases from V and 6 bases from J, with 14 bases in between. Germline-derived CDR1 and CDR2 are MNHEY and SVGAGI.